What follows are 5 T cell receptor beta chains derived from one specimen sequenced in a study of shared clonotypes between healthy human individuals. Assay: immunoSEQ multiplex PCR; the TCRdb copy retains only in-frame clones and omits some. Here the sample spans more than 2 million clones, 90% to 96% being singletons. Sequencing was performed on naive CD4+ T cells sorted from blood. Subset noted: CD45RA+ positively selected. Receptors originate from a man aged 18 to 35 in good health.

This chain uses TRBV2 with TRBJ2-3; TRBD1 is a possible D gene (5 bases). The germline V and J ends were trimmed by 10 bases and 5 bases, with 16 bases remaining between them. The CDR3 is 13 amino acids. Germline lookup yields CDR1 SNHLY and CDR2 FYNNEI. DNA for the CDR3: TGTGCCACCAACCTGATCAGGGAAGATACGCAGTATTTT. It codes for CATNLIREDTQYF.

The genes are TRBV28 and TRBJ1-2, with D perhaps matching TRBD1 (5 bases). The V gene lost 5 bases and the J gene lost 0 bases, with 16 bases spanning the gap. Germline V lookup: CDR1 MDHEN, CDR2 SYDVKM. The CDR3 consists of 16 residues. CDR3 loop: CASSGPLGTPNYGYTF. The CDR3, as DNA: TGTGCCAGCAGTGGACCCTTGGGGACCCCTAACTATGGCTACACCTTC.

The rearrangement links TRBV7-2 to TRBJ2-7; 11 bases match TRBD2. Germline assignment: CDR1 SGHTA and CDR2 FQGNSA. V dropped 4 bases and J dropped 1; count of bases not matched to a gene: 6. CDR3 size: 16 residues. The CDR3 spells CASSSAGTSGSYEQYF. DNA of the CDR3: TGTGCCAGCAGCTCCGCCGGGACTAGCGGTTCCTACGAGCAGTACTTC.

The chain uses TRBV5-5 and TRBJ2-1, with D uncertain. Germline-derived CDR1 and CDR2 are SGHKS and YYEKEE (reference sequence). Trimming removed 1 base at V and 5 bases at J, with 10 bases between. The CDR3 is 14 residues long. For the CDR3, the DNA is TGTGCCAGCAGCTTGAAGGCGTACGACAATGAGCAGTTCTTC. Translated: CASSLKAYDNEQFF.

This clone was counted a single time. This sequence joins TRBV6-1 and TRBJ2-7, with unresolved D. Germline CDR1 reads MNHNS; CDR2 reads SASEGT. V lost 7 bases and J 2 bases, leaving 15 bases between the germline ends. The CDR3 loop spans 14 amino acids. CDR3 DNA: TGTGCCAGCAACTCGATGGCTGGTACCTACGAGCAGTACTTC. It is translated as CASNSMAGTYEQYF.